This passage covers 12 T cell receptor beta chains from one sample sequenced in a study of multiple sclerosis patients with progressive multifocal leukoencephalopathy. Time point here: more than five months of natalizumab therapy. Assay used: immunoSEQ multiplex PCR; TCRdb lists only in-frame clones, some missing. The profile shows 25,000 to 30,000 clones, nearly 90% of them singletons. Sample: PBMCs, taken from a patient treated with natalizumab. The receptor source for this set is a human donor with multiple sclerosis.

This clone has just one count. The J gene is TRBJ2-1, the V gene TRBV4-2; D possibly matches TRBD1 or TRBD2 (6 bases each). The CDR3 length is 15 residues. Germline values: CDR1 LGHNA, CDR2 YNFKEQ. V was clipped by 5 bases and J by 6 bases, with 17 bases between them. DNA of the CDR3: TGTGCCAGCAGCTTAGCGTGGGGGGCATTCAATGAGCAGTTCTTC. Translated, it gives CASSLAWGAFNEQFF.

The chain is built from TRBV27 and TRBJ2-2, with TRBD2 matching over 8 bases. Germline V CDR1 and CDR2: MNHEY, SMNVEV (reference sequence). J gave up 1 base and V 6 bases, and 7 bases lay outside the gene matches. This CDR3 contains 16 residues. The CDR3 sequence: CASSTPGGRNTGELFF. The CDR3 nucleotides are TGTGCCAGCAGCACTCCGGGAGGGCGGAACACCGGGGAGCTGTTTTTT.

The chain uses TRBV2 and TRBJ1-1; D gene ambiguous. V dropped 2 bases and J dropped 1 base, with 11 bases sitting between them. Germline CDR1 and CDR2: SNHLY and FYNNEI. This CDR3 is 15 amino acids long. In DNA, the CDR3 is TGTGCCAGCAGTGAACAGAAGTGGGCGAACACTGAAGCTTTCTTT. Translating it yields CASSEQKWANTEAFF.

A few counts support this clone. The chain has TRBV27 and TRBJ2-2; 7 bases are a match to TRBD2. The V gene end was trimmed by 0 bases and the J gene end by 4 bases; junction bases not matched to a gene: 2. The CDR3 contains 15 residues. The germline CDR1 and CDR2 sequences are MNHEY and SMNVEV (reference sequence). The CDR3 DNA reads TGTGCCAGCAGTTTATCGCGGGAGACCACCGGGGAGCTGTTTTTT. Protein product: CASSLSRETTGELFF.

The chain combines TRBV9 with TRBJ2-7; D is unclear. The CDR3 runs to 14 residues. Deletions cut 0 bases from V and 2 bases from J, with 9 bases between. Per the germline V gene, CDR1 is SGDLS and CDR2 is YYNGEE. As DNA, the CDR3 is TGTGCCAGCAGCGTAGCGGGCCGAGCCTACGAGCAGTACTTC. Protein product: CASSVAGRAYEQYF.

The V call is TRBV7-9, the J call TRBJ2-1; D may be TRBD2 (5 bases). Germline loops: CDR1 SEHNR, CDR2 FQNEAQ (reference sequence). V shed 3 bases and J shed 5 bases, with 14 bases lying between them. The CDR3 length is 15 residues. The CDR3, as DNA: TGTGCCAGCAGCTTTAGCGAACGGATCCACAATGAGCAGTTCTTC. This encodes CASSFSERIHNEQFF.

The chain links TRBV15 to TRBJ1-2; D is unclear. The CDR3 is 13 amino acids. Per the germline V gene, CDR1 is LNHNV and CDR2 is YYDKDF (reference sequence). With 0 bases removed from V and 4 bases from J, the gap between germline ends came to 6 bases. The CDR3 DNA sequence: TGTGCCACCAGCAGAGAGGTCGGCTATGGCTACACCTTC. Translating it yields CATSREVGYGYTF.

The chain has TRBV27 and TRBJ1-5; the match to TRBD1 covers 7 bases. Germline lookup yields CDR1 MNHEY and CDR2 SMNVEV (reference sequence). CDR3 length: 15 amino acids. V lost 6 bases, J lost 4 bases, and 9 bases stayed unmatched. The CDR3 sequence is CASSLKPTGNQPQHF. CDR3 DNA sequence: TGTGCCAGCAGCCTAAAACCGACAGGGAATCAGCCCCAGCATTTT.

In this sample, this clone turned up a few times. This chain joins TRBV7-8 and TRBJ2-7; D tentatively fits TRBD1 or TRBD2 (6 bases each). The CDR3 loop spans 17 amino acids. Trimming removed 0 bases from V and 1 base from J, with 16 bases in between. CDR1 and CDR2 (germline): SGHVS, FQNEAQ. CDR3: CASSLAQGGRRSYEQYF. The CDR3 region has the DNA TGTGCCAGCAGCTTAGCGCAAGGGGGGAGGCGATCCTACGAGCAGTACTTC.

The chain recombines TRBV7-3 with TRBJ1-1, with D tentatively TRBD1 (6 bases). The ends were cut back, 0 bases at V and 4 bases at J, with 12 bases in the middle. CDR3 length equals 15 residues. CDR1 is SGHTA, CDR2 FQGTGA, per germline. CDR3 bases: TGTGCCAGCAGCTTAACAGGGGGAATGGGCACTGAAGCTTTCTTT. Protein sequence: CASSLTGGMGTEAFF.

This clone was observed once. The gene calls are TRBV7-2 and TRBJ2-7; 12 bases map to TRBD2. This CDR3 is built from 17 residues. Looked up from germline, CDR1 is SGHTA and CDR2 is FQGNSA. V gave up 4 bases and J gave up 2 bases; unmatched junction bases: 9. CDR3 loop: CASSSPTSGRYTYEQYF. The CDR3 DNA reads TGTGCCAGCAGCTCACCTACTAGCGGGAGGTACACCTACGAGCAGTACTTC.

The chain employs TRBV6-1 and TRBJ1-3; D unclear. V shed 2 bases and J shed 4 bases, with 12 bases lying between them. The CDR3 runs 15 residues. Germline V CDR1 and CDR2: MNHNS, SASEGT. CDR3 coding DNA: TGTGCCAGCAGTGAATTCCCATTGGAGGGAAACACCATATATTTT. Its translation: CASSEFPLEGNTIYF.